Shown below are 10 T cell receptor beta chains from a single sample sequenced in a study of blood T cell repertoires in COVID-19. Clones were read by immunoSEQ multiplex PCR, and TCRdb kept only the in-frame ones, dropping some. This table holds over 200,000 clones, roughly 88% found once. The material sequenced was peripheral blood. The receptors derive from a human donor in a cohort sampled during active COVID-19.

The rearrangement joins TRBV4-1 to TRBJ2-1, with 8 positions matching TRBD1. The CDR3 sequence is 15 residues long. The trim removed 2 bases at V and 9 bases at J, leaving 9 bases unmatched. The germline V gene has CDR1 MGHRA and CDR2 YSYEKL. The CDR3 region is CASSQQLQGVGEQFF. The CDR3 DNA follows: TGCGCCAGCAGCCAACAATTACAGGGGGTCGGTGAGCAGTTCTTC.

V and J are TRBV4-3 and TRBJ2-5, with D hard to call. Germline V CDR1 and CDR2: LGHNA, YSLEER. Between the trimmed V and J ends, which lost 1 base and 5 bases, there was a span of 11 bases. The CDR3 spans 14 residues. The CDR3 is CASSQGPGGETQYF. The CDR3 nucleotides read TGCGCCAGCAGCCAAGGTCCCGGTGGTGAGACCCAGTACTTC.

This clone showed up just once. The chain carries TRBV24-1 and TRBJ1-5, with D perhaps TRBD1 (6 bases). The CDR3 runs 16 residues. The V end was cut by 5 bases, the J end by 7 bases, with 20 bases between. CDR1 is KGHDR and CDR2 is SFDVKD in the germline V gene. DNA of the CDR3: TGTGCCACCAGTGGTTTTGACGGCGAGGGGGACCAGCCCCAGCATTTT. Translating it yields CATSGFDGEGDQPQHF.

V is TRBV6-1 and J is TRBJ2-7; TRBD2 matches 7 bases. V shed 3 bases, J shed 3 bases, and the junction held 5 bases outside the gene matches. This CDR3 is built from 14 residues. CDR1 and CDR2 from the germline V gene are MNHNS and SASEGT. CDR3 sequence: CASSEGGIGYEQYF. DNA for the CDR3: TGTGCCAGCAGTGAGGGAGGGATAGGCTACGAGCAGTACTTC.

V and J are TRBV28 and TRBJ2-1, with 7 bases fitting TRBD1. Germline CDR1 and CDR2: MDHEN and SYDVKM. The CDR3 contains 17 residues. V shed 4 bases, J shed 1 base, and the junction held 10 bases outside the gene matches. The CDR3 spells CASSYARGQVSYNEQFF. In DNA, the CDR3 is TGTGCCAGCAGTTACGCCCGAGGACAGGTTTCCTACAATGAGCAGTTCTTC.

This clone was detected once. V gene TRBV30 combines with J gene TRBJ1-3; D perhaps matches TRBD1 (5 bases). The germline V and J ends were trimmed by 1 base and 4 bases, with 14 bases remaining between them. The CDR3 covers 15 residues. Per the germline V gene, CDR1 is GTSNPN and CDR2 is SVGIG (reference sequence). In DNA form, the CDR3 reads TGTGCCTGGAGTGCTTCGGGGGTAGCGGGAAACACCATATATTTT. Amino acids: CAWSASGVAGNTIYF.

The gene calls are TRBV28 and TRBJ1-2; TRBD1 matches 7 bases. The CDR3 runs to 15 residues. Germline trimming cut 3 bases from V and 0 bases from J; bases unmatched to any gene: 4. Per germline, CDR1 MDHEN and CDR2 SYDVKM. The CDR3 sequence: CASSFRDRPNYGYTF. The CDR3 DNA sequence: TGTGCCAGCAGTTTCCGGGACAGACCTAACTATGGCTACACCTTC.

The sample holds one count of this clone. The V and J genes are TRBV4-3 and TRBJ1-6; D uncertain. Germline CDR1 reads LGHNA; CDR2 reads YSLEER. This CDR3 comprises 15 residues. The ends were cut back, 1 base at V and 5 bases at J, with 9 bases in the middle. Here the CDR3 DNA reads TGCGCCAGCAGCCAAGTAGGAGTTAATAATTCACCCCTCCACTTT. It codes for CASSQVGVNNSPLHF.

The chain has TRBV6-5 and TRBJ1-5; TRBD1 might be the D (5 bases). The V and J ends lost 4 bases and 7 bases respectively, with 11 bases between them. There are 13 residues in the CDR3. The germline gives CDR1 MNHEY, CDR2 SVGAGI. The CDR3 region has the DNA TGTGCCAGCAGTTCCAGGGAGGGACAGCCCCAGCATTTT. Its translation is CASSSREGQPQHF.

The J gene is TRBJ2-7, the V gene TRBV6-5; TRBD2 is a possible D gene (6 bases). CDR1 is MNHEY, CDR2 SVGAGI, per germline. CDR3 length equals 15 residues. V lost 3 bases and J 2 bases, leaving 14 bases between the germline ends. CDR3 sequence reads: CASSYDPRTTYEQYF. The CDR3 nucleotides read TGTGCCAGCAGTTATGACCCGCGGACTACCTACGAGCAGTACTTC.